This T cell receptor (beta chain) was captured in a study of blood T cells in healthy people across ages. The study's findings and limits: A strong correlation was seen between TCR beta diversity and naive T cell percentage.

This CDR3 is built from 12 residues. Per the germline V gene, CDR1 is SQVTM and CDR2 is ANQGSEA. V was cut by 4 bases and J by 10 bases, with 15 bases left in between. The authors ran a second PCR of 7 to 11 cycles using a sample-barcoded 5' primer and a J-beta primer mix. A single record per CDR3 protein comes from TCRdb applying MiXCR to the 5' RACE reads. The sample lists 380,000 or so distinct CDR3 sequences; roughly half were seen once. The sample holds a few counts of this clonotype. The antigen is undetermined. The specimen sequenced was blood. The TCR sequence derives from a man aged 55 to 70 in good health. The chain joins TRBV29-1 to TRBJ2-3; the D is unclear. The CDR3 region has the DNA TGCAGCGTTGTACTCCCCACCGAGCCGCAGTATTTT. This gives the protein CSVVLPTEPQYF.